This T cell receptor (beta chain) stems from a study of Ad26.COV2.S vaccination and SARS-CoV-2 variants. Regarding the study as a whole: Spike-specific CD8+ and CD4+ T cell responses reportedly showed substantial breadth after vaccination. Recipients of vaccine and of placebo showed similar breadth of their non-spike TCR repertoires.

Trimming took 3 bases from V and 4 from J; bases not matched to a gene: 10. CDR1 is SGDLS and CDR2 is YYNGEE in the germline V gene. CDR3 length: 17 residues. Method: immunoSEQ multiplex PCR; TCRdb's copy keeps in-frame clones and lacks some. The sample shows hundreds of thousands of clones, about 90% of them seen only once. On this clone: Its antigen is unknown.

The chain has TRBV9 and TRBJ2-2; 9 nucleotides match TRBD2. The sequence was obtained from a human donor who had recovered from COVID-19. The source was peripheral blood, collected after recovery from COVID-19. The CDR3, as DNA: TGTGCCAGCAGCGACCCAGGTTTGCGGGGGGGCACCGGGGAGCTGTTTTTT. Residues: CASSDPGLRGGTGELFF.